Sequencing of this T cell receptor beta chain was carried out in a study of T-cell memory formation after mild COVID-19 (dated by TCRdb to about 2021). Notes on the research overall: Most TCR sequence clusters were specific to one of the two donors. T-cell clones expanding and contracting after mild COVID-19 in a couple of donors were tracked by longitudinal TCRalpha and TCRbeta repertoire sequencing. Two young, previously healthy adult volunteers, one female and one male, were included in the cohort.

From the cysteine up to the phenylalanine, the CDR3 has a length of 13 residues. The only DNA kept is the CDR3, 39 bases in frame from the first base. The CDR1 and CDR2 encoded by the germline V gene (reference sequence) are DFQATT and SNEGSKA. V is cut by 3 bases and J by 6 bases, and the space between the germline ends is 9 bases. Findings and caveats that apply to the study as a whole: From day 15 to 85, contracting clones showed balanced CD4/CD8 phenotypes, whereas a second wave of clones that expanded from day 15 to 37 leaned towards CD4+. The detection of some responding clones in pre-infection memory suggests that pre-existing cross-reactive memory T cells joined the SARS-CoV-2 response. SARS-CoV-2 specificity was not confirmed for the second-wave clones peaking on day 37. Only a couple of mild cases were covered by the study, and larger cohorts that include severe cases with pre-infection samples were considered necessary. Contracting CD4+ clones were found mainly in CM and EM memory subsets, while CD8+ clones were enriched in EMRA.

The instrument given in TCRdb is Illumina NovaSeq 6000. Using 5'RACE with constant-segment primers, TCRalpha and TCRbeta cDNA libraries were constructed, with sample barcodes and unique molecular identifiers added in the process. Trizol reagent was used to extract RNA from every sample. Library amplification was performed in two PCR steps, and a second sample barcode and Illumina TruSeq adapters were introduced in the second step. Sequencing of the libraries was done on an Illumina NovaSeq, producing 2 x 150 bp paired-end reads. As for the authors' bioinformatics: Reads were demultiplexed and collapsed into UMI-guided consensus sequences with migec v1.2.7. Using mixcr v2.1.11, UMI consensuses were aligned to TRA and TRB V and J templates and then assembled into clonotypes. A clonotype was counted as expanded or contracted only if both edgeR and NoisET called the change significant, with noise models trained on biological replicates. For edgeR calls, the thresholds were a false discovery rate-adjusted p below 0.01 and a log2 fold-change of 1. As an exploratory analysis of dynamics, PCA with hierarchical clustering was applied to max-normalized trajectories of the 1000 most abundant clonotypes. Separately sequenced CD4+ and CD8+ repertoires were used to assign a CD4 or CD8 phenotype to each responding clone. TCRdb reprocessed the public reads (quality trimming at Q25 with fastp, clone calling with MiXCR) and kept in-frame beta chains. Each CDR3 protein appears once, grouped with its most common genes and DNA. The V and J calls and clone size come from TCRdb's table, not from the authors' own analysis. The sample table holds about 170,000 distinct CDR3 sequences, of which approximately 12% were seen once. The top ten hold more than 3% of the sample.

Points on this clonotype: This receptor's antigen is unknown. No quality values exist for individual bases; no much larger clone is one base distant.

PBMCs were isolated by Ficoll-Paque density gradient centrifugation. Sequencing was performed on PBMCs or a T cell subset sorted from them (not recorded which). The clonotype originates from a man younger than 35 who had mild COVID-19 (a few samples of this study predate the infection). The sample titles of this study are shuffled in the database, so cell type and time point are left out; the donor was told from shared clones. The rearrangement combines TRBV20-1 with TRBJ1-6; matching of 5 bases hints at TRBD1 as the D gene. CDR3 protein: CSASDSSNSPLHF. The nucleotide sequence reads TGCAGTGCTAGTGACAGCAGTAATTCACCCCTCCACTTT.